Only a few counts were recorded for the clone carrying this TCR beta chain. The CDR3 loop spans 14 amino acids. Germline trimming cut 7 bases from V and 3 bases from J; bases unmatched to any gene: 8. The sample belongs to a study of Graves' ophthalmopathy and Graves' hyperthyroidism. The study amplified TCR beta CDR3 regions using RNA transcripts. After a first-round RT-PCR with HTBI primers, a second-round multiplex PCR was run. TCRdb independently ran MiXCR on the multiplex PCR reads; one entry per CDR3 protein. The sample records about 620,000 distinct CDR3 sequences, approximately 21% being singletons.

The sample taken for sequencing was peripheral blood. The receptor was derived from a woman aged 18-29 years with stable Graves' hyperthyroidism. Some clones in this sample may be carry-over from other donors' samples. The V call is TRBV12-3 or TRBV12-4, the J call TRBJ1-1; 7 nucleotides match TRBD1. The CDR3 spells CASTLGQLYTEAFF. The CDR3 DNA follows: TGTGCCAGCACCCTGGGACAGCTCTACACTGAAGCTTTCTTT.